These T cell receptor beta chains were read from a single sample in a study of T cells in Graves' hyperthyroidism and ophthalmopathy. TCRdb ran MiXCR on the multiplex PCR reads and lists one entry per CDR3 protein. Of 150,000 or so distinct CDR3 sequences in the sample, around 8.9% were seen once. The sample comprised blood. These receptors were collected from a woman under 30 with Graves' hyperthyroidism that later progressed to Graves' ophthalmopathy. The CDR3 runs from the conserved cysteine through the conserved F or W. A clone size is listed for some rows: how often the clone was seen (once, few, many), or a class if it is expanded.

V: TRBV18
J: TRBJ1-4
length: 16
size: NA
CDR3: CASSPAQLRVNEKLFF

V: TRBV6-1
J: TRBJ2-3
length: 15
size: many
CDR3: CASSVRQFGADTQYF

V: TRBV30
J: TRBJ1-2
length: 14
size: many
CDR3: CAWSLMRGIDGYTF

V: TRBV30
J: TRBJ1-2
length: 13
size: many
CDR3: CAWSAQGNYGYTF

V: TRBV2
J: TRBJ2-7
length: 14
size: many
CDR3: CAQKVVQGVGEQYF

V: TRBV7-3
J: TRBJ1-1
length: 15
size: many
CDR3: CASSLTGTDNTEAFF

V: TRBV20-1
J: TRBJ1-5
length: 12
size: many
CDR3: CSATERNQPQHF

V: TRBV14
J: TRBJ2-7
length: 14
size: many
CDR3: CASSPTGGFSEQYF

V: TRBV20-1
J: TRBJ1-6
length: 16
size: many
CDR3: CSARRTASSYNSPLHF

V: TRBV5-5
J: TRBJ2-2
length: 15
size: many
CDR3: CASILGGLGTGELFF

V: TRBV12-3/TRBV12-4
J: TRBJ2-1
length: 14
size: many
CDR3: CASPYGGGLAEQFF

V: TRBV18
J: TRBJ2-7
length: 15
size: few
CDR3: CASSPSGTPNYEQYF

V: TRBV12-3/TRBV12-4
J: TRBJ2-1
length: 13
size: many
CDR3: CASSHDRAAEQFF

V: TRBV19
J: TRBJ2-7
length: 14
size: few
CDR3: CASSIDPDRGEQYF

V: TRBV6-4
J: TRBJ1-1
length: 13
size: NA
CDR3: CATSSGRNTEAFF

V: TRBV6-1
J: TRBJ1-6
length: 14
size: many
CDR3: CASKRQGDNSPLHF

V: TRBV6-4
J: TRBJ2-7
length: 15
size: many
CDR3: CASSDTPGGIYEQYF

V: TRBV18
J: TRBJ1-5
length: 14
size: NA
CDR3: CASSLGGLNQPQHF

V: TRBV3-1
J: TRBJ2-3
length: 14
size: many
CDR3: CASSRGTREDTQYF

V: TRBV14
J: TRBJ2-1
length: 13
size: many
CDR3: CASSQVALDEQFF

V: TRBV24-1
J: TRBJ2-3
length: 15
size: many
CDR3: CATSEPTRAPDTQYF

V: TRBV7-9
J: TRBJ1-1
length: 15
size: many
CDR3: CASSLRGQGGPEAFF

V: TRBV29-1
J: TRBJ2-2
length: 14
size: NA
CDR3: CSVEDRGGAGELFF

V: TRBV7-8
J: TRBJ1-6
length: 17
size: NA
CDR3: CASSLVRTNTYNSPLHF

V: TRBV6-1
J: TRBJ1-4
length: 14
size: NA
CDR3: CASSEMTGGEKLFF

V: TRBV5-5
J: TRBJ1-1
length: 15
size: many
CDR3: CASSLRVASNTEAFF

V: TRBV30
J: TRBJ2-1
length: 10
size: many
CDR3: CASTGDEQFF

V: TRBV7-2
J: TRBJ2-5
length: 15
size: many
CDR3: CASSRDGDSQETQYF

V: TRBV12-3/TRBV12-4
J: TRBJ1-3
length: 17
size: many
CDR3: CASSPGDRSFSGNTIYF

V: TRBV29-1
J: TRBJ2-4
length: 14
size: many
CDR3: CSVAVGLAKNIQYF

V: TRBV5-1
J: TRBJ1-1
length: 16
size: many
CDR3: CASSWDRGRVNTEAFF

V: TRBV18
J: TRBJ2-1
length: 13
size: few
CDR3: CASSPPGGREQFF

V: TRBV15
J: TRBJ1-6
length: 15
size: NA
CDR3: CATSREGGGGSPLHF

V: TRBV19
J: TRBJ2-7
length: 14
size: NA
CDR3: CASSKGRVRDEQYF

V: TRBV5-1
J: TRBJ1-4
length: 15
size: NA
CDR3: CASSRQGQANEKLFF